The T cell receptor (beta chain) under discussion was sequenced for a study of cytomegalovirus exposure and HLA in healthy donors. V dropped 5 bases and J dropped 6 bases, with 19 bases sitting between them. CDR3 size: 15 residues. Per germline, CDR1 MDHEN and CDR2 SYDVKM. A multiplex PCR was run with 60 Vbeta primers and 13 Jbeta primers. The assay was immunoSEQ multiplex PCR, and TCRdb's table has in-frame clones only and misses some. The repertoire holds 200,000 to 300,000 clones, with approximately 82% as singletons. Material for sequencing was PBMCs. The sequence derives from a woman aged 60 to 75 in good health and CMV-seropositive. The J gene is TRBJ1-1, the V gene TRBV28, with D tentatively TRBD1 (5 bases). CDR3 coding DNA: TGTGCCAGCAGTATATCCAGGGCTGGTTGGTCTGAAGCTTTCTTT. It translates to CASSISRAGWSEAFF.